A single sample gave rise to the 25 T cell receptor beta chains below, sequenced in a study of T cell responses to AZD1222 COVID-19 vaccine. Profiled with immunoSEQ multiplex PCR; TCRdb holds only in-frame clones, not every one. The sample has some 80,000 clones, 75% to 95% seen once; the top ten hold about 3.5%. The sample in question was peripheral blood, obtained 28 days after the second AZD1222 dose. Receptors were obtained from an adult who received the AZD1222 COVID-19 vaccine.

J is TRBJ2-3 and V is TRBV3-1 (or the pseudogene TRBV3-2); 8 bases fit TRBD2. Trimming removed 5 bases from V and 2 bases from J; junction bases left unmatched: 9. Germline V gene data show CDR1 as LGHDT and CDR2 as YNNKEL (reference sequence). The CDR3 runs to 16 residues. CDR3 in amino acids: CASSTATSGLTDTQYF. CDR3 sequence (DNA): TGTGCCAGCAGCACGGCTACTAGCGGCCTCACAGATACGCAGTATTTT.

The gene calls are TRBV19 and TRBJ1-2; D is uncertain. The V and J ends lost 3 bases and 5 bases respectively, with 13 bases between them. Germline V gives CDR1 LNHDA, CDR2 SQIVND (reference sequence). This CDR3 is 14 amino acids long. CDR3 sequence reads: CASSISRDGYGYTF. CDR3 bases: TGTGCCAGTAGTATCTCCCGGGATGGGTATGGCTACACCTTC.

The genes are TRBV7-6 and TRBJ2-1; 9 nucleotides align to TRBD1. Trimming at V came to 3 bases and at J to 7 bases, leaving 13 bases not matched to a gene. This CDR3 contains 17 residues. Germline V gene lookup returns CDR1 SGHVS and CDR2 FNYEAQ. Here the CDR3 reads CASSLGVGTGKKNEQFF. In DNA, the CDR3 is TGTGCCAGCAGCTTGGGGGTAGGGACAGGGAAGAAGAATGAGCAGTTCTTC.

The J gene is TRBJ1-2, the V gene TRBV19; TRBD1 aligns across 9 bases. The CDR3 has 19 residues. Looked up from germline, CDR1 is LNHDA and CDR2 is SQIVND (reference sequence). J lost 3 bases, V lost 3 bases, and 17 bases had no gene match. DNA for the CDR3: TGTGCCAGTAGTATGGGACCTGGACAGGGGACCTACTATTACTATGGCTACACCTTC. It encodes CASSMGPGQGTYYYYGYTF.

This clone came up a few times. The genes are TRBV7-9 and TRBJ1-5; D may be TRBD1 (5 bases). CDR3 length: 12 residues. Germline values: CDR1 SEHNR, CDR2 FQNEAQ (reference sequence). V lost 5 bases, J lost 8 bases, and 10 bases lay in between. The chain's CDR3 is CASSDWGEPQHF. DNA of the CDR3: TGTGCCAGCAGCGATTGGGGGGAGCCCCAGCATTTT.

The chain links TRBV10-3 to TRBJ1-1; 12 positions agree with TRBD1. The V and J ends lost 8 bases and 0 bases, in that order; junction bases with no gene match: 10. This CDR3 spans 17 amino acids. Germline V CDR1 and CDR2: ENHRY, SYGVKD. Here the CDR3 reads CAILPGQGAPVNTEAFF. DNA for the CDR3: TGTGCCATCTTACCGGGACAGGGGGCCCCGGTGAACACTGAAGCTTTCTTT.

This clone appeared once. The chain uses TRBV6-5 and TRBJ1-2; tentatively, D is TRBD1 (6 bases). Trimming cost V 0 bases and J 4 bases, with 12 bases left between them. The CDR3 covers 15 residues. Germline CDR1 and CDR2: MNHEY and SVGAGI. CDR3 nucleotide sequence: TGTGCCAGCAGTTACTCTACAGGGCAGGTCTATGGCTACACCTTC. Amino acid sequence: CASSYSTGQVYGYTF.

This sequence joins TRBV7-6 and TRBJ1-5, with TRBD1 as a possible D gene (6 bases). This CDR3 comprises 14 residues. Per the germline V gene, CDR1 is SGHVS and CDR2 is FNYEAQ. With 5 bases removed from V and 3 bases from J, the gap between germline ends came to 11 bases. The CDR3 sequence: CASSVQGINQPQHF. CDR3 sequence (DNA): TGTGCCAGCAGCGTACAGGGCATCAATCAGCCCCAGCATTTT.

The chain recombines TRBV6-4 with TRBJ2-1; weak D call: TRBD2 (6 bases). CDR1 is MRHNA, CDR2 SNTAGT, per germline. CDR3 length equals 14 residues. V was pared by 0 bases and J by 8 bases, with 11 bases between. The CDR3 is CASSDSETRYEQFF. The CDR3 DNA is TGTGCCAGCAGTGACTCAGAGACTAGATATGAGCAGTTCTTC.

V usage is TRBV5-4 and J usage is TRBJ2-1; D ambiguous. V lost 0 bases to trimming and J lost 4 bases, with 2 bases between them. Germline-derived CDR1 and CDR2 are SGHNT and YYREEE (reference sequence). The CDR3 spans 12 residues. The CDR3 region has the DNA TGTGCCAGCAGCTTGGTTTACAATGAGCAGTTCTTC. This encodes CASSLVYNEQFF.

V is TRBV19 and J is TRBJ1-2; 8 nucleotides agree with TRBD1. V lost 8 bases and J lost 3; bases outside the gene matches: 8. The CDR3 is 14 amino acids. Germline V gives CDR1 LNHDA, CDR2 SQIVND (reference sequence). Here the CDR3 reads CASGQGAGYYGYTF. DNA of the CDR3: TGTGCCAGTGGACAGGGCGCAGGGTACTATGGCTACACCTTC.

The V gene is TRBV28, the J gene TRBJ2-7, with 7 bases matching TRBD2. CDR1 and CDR2 (germline): MDHEN, SYDVKM. With V trimmed by 4 bases and J by 0 bases, 9 bases remained unmatched. CDR3 length: 16 residues. CDR3 in amino acids: CASSSPTSASSYEQYF. The CDR3 DNA follows: TGTGCCAGCAGTTCCCCCACTAGCGCCAGCTCCTACGAGCAGTACTTC.

The chain recombines TRBV12-3 or TRBV12-4 with TRBJ1-1; TRBD1 matches at 7 bases. The J segment lost 7 bases and the V segment lost 6 bases, leaving 5 bases of the junction unmatched. The CDR3 is 12 amino acids. DNA for the CDR3: TGTGCCAGCAGACGGACAGGTCTTGAAGCTTTCTTT. Its translation: CASRRTGLEAFF.

This clone was seen once. The V call is TRBV10-3, the J call TRBJ2-7, with a weak D call TRBD2 (6 bases). CDR1 is ENHRY and CDR2 is SYGVKD in the germline V gene. CDR3 length: 13 residues. V was shortened by 3 bases and J by 4 bases, with 10 bases between the two germline ends. This CDR3 reads CAISDGTLYEQYF. CDR3 DNA: TGTGCCATCAGTGACGGGACTTTGTACGAGCAGTACTTC.

The chain employs TRBV10-3 and TRBJ2-2; D perhaps matches TRBD1 (6 bases). CDR3 length equals 13 residues. Germline V lookup: CDR1 ENHRY, CDR2 SYGVKD. Trimming pared 3 bases from V and 4 bases from J, leaving 6 bases between. CDR3 DNA sequence: TGTGCCATCAGTGAAGGGGGCACCGGGGAGCTGTTTTTT. Translating it yields CAISEGGTGELFF.

The chain couples TRBV21-1 to TRBJ1-2. TRBV21-1 corresponds to a pseudogene. This CDR3 has 13 amino acids. The CDR3 loop is CASSKGGGYGYTF. CDR3 sequence (DNA): TGTGCCAGCAGCAAAGGAGGAGGCTATGGCTACACCTTC.

The chain recombines TRBV7-3 with TRBJ2-1; D not certain. CDR3 size: 12 residues. Germline V lookup: CDR1 SGHTA, CDR2 FQGTGA. Trimming stripped 4 bases from V and 7 bases from J, with 8 bases between. CDR3 DNA sequence: TGTGCCAGCAGCTCAGACTTGAATGAGCAGTTCTTC. Translated, it gives CASSSDLNEQFF.

The V call is TRBV5-1, the J call TRBJ1-1; 7 bases are shared with TRBD1. Germline CDR1 and CDR2: SGHRS and YFSETQ. The V segment lost 4 bases and the J segment 4 bases; nucleotides outside the gene matches: 10. CDR3 length equals 15 residues. DNA for the CDR3: TGCGCCAGCAGCCTGACAGGGCGGGGAGTCACTGAAGCTTTCTTT. It translates to CASSLTGRGVTEAFF.

V gene TRBV30 combines with J gene TRBJ1-2; a weak D match, TRBD1 (6 bases). The CDR3 covers 15 residues. CDR1 GTSNPN and CDR2 SVGIG come from the germline V gene (reference sequence). Trimming took off 0 bases at V and 4 bases at J, with 15 bases between the two ends. This CDR3 reads CAWSVHRGLTYGYTF. The CDR3 DNA is TGTGCCTGGAGTGTACACCGGGGGCTCACCTATGGCTACACCTTC.

V gene TRBV7-2 combines with J gene TRBJ1-5; TRBD1 matches 7 bases. Germline V gene sequence: CDR1 SGHTA, CDR2 FQGNSA. The J segment lost 2 bases and the V segment lost 2 bases, leaving 3 bases of the junction unmatched. This CDR3 is built from 15 residues. Written as DNA, the CDR3 is TGTGCCAGCAGCTTATATCAGGGGGGCAATCAGCCCCAGCATTTT. Translated, it gives CASSLYQGGNQPQHF.

This sequence joins TRBV7-9 and TRBJ2-7, with D tentatively TRBD1 or TRBD2 (5 bases each). Germline V gene sequence: CDR1 SEHNR, CDR2 FQNEAQ (reference sequence). Trimming left V 4 bases short and J 2 bases short, with 21 bases between. The CDR3 runs 17 residues. In DNA, the CDR3 is TGTGCCAGCAGCTCCACGGGGCTACGAAGCGTGACCTACGAGCAGTACTTC. Translation gives CASSSTGLRSVTYEQYF.

The CDR3 DNA reads as TGTGCCAGCAGCTTAGTTCAGGGGGCTTCGACTGAAGCTTTCTTT. Translated: CASSLVQGASTEAFF. This chain joins TRBV7-2 and TRBJ1-1, with TRBD1 identical over 8 bases. The germline V gene encodes CDR1 SGHTA and CDR2 FQGNSA. The V gene end was trimmed by 1 base and the J gene end by 5 bases; junction bases not matched to a gene: 6. This CDR3 contains 15 residues.

This chain connects TRBV30 to TRBJ2-5; 10 bases align to TRBD2. CDR1 and CDR2 from the germline V gene are GTSNPN and SVGIG (reference sequence). This CDR3 has 15 amino acids. J was trimmed by 1 base and V by 2 bases; bases with no gene match: 4. CDR3 coding DNA: TGTGCCTGGAGTCGGCTAGCGGGGGCCCAAGAGACCCAGTACTTC. This encodes CAWSRLAGAQETQYF.

V and J are TRBV4-2 and TRBJ2-1; D is possibly TRBD1 (5 bases). In germline, CDR1 is LGHNA, CDR2 YNFKEQ. The germline V and J ends were trimmed by 2 bases and 7 bases, with 15 bases remaining between them. This CDR3 comprises 15 residues. CDR3 in DNA: TGTGCCAGCAGCCAACTCCAGGGTATGGGGAATGAGCAGTTCTTC. Translation: CASSQLQGMGNEQFF.

This clone was seen just once. This chain connects TRBV5-4 to TRBJ1-2; D remains unclear. The CDR3 has 12 amino acids. From germline, CDR1 is SGHNT and CDR2 YYREEE (reference sequence). Trimming cost V 0 bases and J 4 bases, with 4 bases left between them. DNA of the CDR3: TGTGCCAGCAGCTTGGACAGCTATGGCTACACCTTC. This translates into CASSLDSYGYTF.